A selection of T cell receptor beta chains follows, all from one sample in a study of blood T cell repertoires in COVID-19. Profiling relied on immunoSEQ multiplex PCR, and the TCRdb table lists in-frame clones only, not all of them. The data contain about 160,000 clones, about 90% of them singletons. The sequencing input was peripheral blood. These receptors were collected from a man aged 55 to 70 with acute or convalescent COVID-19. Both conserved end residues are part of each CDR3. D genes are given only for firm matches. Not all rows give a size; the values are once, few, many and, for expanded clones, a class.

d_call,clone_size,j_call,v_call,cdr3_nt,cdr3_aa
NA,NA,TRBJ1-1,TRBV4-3,TGCGCCAGCAGCCAAGAGGTGCAGGGTGAAGCTTTCTTT,CASSQEVQGEAFF
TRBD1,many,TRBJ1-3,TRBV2,TGTGCCAGCAGGACAGGGGTATTCTCTGGAAACACCATATATTTT,CASRTGVFSGNTIYF
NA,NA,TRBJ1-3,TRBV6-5,TGTGCCAGCAGTCCCTCTTCTGATTACGGCACCATATATTTT,CASSPSSDYGTIYF
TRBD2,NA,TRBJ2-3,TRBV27,TGTGCCAGCAGTCTAATCGGCCGGACTAGCGGGGGCGGGATTAGGACAGATACGCAGTATTTT,CASSLIGRTSGGGIRTDTQYF
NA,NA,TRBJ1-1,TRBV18,TGTGCCAGCTCACCCCCGAGTTTCACCCAAGCGGACACTGAAGCTTTCTTT,CASSPPSFTQADTEAFF
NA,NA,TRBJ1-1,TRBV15,TGTGCCACCAGCAGAGTAAGGGGCTCTGAAGCTTTCTTT,CATSRVRGSEAFF
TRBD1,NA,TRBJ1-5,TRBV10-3,TGTGCCATCAGTGAGGGGACAGGGGTTAACCAGCCCCAGCATTTT,CAISEGTGVNQPQHF
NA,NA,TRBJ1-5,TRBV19,TGTGCCAGTAGCGCCACATATCAGAGACAGCCAAGTAGCAATCAGCCCCAGCATTTT,CASSATYQRQPSSNQPQHF
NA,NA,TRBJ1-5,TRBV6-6,TGTGCCAGCAGCCGGACAGTGATTAGCAATCAGCCCCAGCATTTT,CASSRTVISNQPQHF
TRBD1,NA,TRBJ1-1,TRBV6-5,TGTGCCAGCACCTACAGGGGTCTGAACACTGAAGCTTTCTTT,CASTYRGLNTEAFF
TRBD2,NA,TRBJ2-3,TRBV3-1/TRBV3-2,TGTGCCAGCAGCCAAGATCCGGTAGCGGGGAGCACAGATACGCAGTATTTT,CASSQDPVAGSTDTQYF
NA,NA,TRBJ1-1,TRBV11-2,TGTGCCAGCAGACTACTACGGGGCACTGAAGCTTTCTTT,CASRLLRGTEAFF
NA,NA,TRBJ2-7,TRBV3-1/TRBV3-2,TGTGCCAGCAGCCAGGCGGCCGCCTACGAGCAGTACTTC,CASSQAAAYEQYF
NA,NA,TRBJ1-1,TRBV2,TGTGCCAGCAGAAGTGGGGGCGCGGAGGCTTTCTTT,CASRSGGAEAFF
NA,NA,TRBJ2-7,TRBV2,TGTGCCAGCAGTGACAGGTCCAGCTCCTACGAGCAGTACTTC,CASSDRSSSYEQYF
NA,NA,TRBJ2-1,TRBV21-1,TGTGCCAGCAGCAAGGGACCCGGGAGCTCCTACAATGAGCAGTTCTTC,CASSKGPGSSYNEQFF
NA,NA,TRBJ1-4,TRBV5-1,TGCGCCAGCAGTCTCGGACGGGGTAATGAAAAACTGTTTTTT,CASSLGRGNEKLFF
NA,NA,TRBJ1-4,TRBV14,TGTGCCAGCAGCCAAGATCGAAGGGGAAGAACTAATGAAAAACTGTTTTTT,CASSQDRRGRTNEKLFF